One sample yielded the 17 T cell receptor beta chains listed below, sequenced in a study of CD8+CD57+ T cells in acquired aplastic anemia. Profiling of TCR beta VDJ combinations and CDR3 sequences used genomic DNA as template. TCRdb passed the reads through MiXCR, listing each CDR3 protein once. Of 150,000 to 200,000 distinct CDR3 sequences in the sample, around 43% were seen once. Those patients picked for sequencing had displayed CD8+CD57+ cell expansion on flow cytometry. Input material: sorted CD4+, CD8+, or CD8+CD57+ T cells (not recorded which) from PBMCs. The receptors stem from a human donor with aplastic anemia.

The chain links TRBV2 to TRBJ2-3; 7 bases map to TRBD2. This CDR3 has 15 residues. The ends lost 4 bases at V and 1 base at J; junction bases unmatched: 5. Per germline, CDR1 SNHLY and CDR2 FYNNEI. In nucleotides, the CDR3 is TGTGCCAGCAGTGGGAGACTAGCAGGCACAGATACGCAGTATTTT. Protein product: CASSGRLAGTDTQYF. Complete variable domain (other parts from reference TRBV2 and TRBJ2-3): EPEVTQTPSHQVTQMGQEVILRCVPISNHLYFYWYRQILGQKVEFLVSFYNNEISEKSEIFDDQFSVERPDGSNFTLKIRSTKLEDSAMYFCASSGRLAGTDTQYFGPGTRLTVL.

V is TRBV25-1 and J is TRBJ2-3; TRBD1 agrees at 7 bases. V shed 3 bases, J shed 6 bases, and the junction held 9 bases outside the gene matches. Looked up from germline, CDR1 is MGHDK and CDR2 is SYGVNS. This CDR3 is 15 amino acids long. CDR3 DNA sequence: TGTGCCAGCAGTGACCGGGCAGGGGGTACCGATACGCAGTATTTT. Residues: CASSDRAGGTDTQYF.

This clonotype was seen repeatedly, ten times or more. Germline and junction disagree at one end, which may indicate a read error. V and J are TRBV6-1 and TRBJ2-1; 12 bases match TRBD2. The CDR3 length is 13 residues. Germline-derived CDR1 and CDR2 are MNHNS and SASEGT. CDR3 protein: CASSEGLAGVGYF. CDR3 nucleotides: TGTGCCAGCAGTGAAGGACTAGCGGGAGTGGGGTACTTC.

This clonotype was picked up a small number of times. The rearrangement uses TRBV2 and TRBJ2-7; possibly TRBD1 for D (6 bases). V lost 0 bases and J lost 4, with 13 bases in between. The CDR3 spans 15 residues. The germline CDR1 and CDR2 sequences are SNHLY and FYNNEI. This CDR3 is CASSEAPRTAYEQYF. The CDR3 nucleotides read TGTGCCAGCAGTGAAGCCCCGCGGACAGCTTACGAGCAGTACTTC. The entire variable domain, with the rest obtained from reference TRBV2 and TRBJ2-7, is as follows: EPEVTQTPSHQVTQMGQEVILRCVPISNHLYFYWYRQILGQKVEFLVSFYNNEISEKSEIFDDQFSVERPDGSNFTLKIRSTKLEDSAMYFCASSEAPRTAYEQYFGPGTRLTVT.

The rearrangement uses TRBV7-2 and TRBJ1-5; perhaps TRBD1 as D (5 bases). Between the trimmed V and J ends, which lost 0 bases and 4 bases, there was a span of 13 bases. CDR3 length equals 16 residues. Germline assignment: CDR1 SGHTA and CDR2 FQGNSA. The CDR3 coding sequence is TGTGCCAGCAGCTTAGCGGGGTCCGACAGAAATCAGCCCCAGCATTTT. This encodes CASSLAGSDRNQPQHF. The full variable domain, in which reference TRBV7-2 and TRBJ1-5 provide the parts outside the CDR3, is GAGVSQSPSNKVTEKGKDVELRCDPISGHTALYWYRQSLGQGLEFLIYFQGNSAPDKSGLPSDRFSAERTGGSVSTLTIQRTQQEDSAVYLCASSLAGSDRNQPQHFGDGTRLSIL.

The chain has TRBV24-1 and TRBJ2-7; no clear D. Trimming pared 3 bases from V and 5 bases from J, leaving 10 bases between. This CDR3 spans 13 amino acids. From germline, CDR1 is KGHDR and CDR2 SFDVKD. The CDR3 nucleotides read TGTGCCACCAGTGATCCTTCCTTGCACGAGCAGTACTTC. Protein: CATSDPSLHEQYF.

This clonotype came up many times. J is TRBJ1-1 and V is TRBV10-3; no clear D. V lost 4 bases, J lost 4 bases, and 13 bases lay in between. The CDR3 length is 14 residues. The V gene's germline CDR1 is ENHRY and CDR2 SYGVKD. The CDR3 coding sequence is TGTGCCATCAGTGCTGACCTTAAGGGCACTGAAGCTTTCTTT. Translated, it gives CAISADLKGTEAFF.

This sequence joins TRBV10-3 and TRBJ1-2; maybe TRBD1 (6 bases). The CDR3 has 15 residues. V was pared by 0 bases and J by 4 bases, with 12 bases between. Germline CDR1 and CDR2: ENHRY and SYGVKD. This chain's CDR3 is CAISESRGAGYGYTF. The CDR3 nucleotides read TGTGCCATCAGTGAGTCTCGGGGGGCTGGCTATGGCTACACCTTC.

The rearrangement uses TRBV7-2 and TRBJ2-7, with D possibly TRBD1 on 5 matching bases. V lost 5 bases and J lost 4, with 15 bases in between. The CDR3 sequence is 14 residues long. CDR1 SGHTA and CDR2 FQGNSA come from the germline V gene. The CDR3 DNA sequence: TGTACCAGCAGCCAAGGTACAGGCGTTTACGAGCAGTACGTC. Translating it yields CTSSQGTGVYEQYV.

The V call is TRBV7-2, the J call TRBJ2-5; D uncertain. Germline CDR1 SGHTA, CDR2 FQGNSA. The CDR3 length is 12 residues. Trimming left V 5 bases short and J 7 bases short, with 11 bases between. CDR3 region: CTSSATLGTQYF. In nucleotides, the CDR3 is TGTACCAGCAGCGCCACCCTAGGGACCCAGTACTTC.

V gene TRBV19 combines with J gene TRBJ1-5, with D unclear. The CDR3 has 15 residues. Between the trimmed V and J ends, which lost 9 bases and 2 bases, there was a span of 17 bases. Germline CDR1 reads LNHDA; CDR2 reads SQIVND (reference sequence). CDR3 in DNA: TGTGCCAGCATCCCACGGGGTGAGGGCAATCAGCCCCAGCATTTT. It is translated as CASIPRGEGNQPQHF.

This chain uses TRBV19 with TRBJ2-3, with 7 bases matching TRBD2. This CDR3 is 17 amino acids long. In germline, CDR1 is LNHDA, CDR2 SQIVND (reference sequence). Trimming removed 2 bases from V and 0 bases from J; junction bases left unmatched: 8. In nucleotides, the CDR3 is TGTGCCAGTAGTATAAGCCCGGGACTAACGAGCACAGATACGCAGTATTTT. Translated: CASSISPGLTSTDTQYF.

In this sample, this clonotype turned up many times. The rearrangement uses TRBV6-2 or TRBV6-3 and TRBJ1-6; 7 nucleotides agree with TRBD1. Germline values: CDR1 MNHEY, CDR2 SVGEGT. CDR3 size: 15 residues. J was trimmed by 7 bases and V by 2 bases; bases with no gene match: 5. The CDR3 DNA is TGTGCCAGCAGTTACCCCGGGACAGAAAATTCACCCCTCCACTTT. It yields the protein CASSYPGTENSPLHF.

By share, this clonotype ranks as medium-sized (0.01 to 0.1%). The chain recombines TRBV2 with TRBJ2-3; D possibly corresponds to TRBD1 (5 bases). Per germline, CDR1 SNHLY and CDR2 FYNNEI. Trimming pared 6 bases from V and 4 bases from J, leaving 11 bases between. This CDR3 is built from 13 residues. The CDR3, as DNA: TGTGCCAGCAGGAAGGGGTATTCAGATACGCAGTATTTT. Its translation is CASRKGYSDTQYF.

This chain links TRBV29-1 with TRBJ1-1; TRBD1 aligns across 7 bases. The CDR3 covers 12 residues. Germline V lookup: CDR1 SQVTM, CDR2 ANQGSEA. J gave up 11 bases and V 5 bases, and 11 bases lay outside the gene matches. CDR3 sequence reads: CSVLGEGADAFF. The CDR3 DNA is TGCAGCGTTCTAGGGGAGGGGGCCGATGCTTTCTTT.

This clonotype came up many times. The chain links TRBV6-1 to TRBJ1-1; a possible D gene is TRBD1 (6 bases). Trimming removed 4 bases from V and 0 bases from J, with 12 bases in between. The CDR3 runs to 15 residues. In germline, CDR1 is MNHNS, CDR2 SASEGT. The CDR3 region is CASSGTAFMNTEAFF. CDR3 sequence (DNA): TGTGCCAGCAGTGGGACAGCTTTTATGAACACTGAAGCTTTCTTT.

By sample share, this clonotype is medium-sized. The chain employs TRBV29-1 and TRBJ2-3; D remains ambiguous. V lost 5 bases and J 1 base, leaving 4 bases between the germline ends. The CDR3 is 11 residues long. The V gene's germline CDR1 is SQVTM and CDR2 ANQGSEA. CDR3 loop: CSVQGTDTQYF. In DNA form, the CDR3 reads TGCAGCGTTCAAGGCACAGATACGCAGTATTTT.